This T cell receptor (beta chain) was sequenced during a study of metastatic and nonmetastatic thyroid tumors. TCRdb re-analyzed the PCR reads through MiXCR. The data show approximately 90,000 clones, 8% to 9.5% seen once. Patients underwent thyroid surgery, and none had received any treatment before it. V was clipped by 5 bases and J by 0 bases, with 20 bases between them. Per germline, CDR1 MNHEY and CDR2 SVGAGI. The CDR3 is 19 amino acids. V is TRBV6-5 and J is TRBJ1-6, with unresolved D. The specimen sequenced was blood. The sequence came from a female donor with papillary thyroid cancer or a benign thyroid nodule (not recorded which). Some clones in this sample may be carry-over from other donors' samples. CDR3 sequence: CASSGGDLLGGSYNSPLHF. The CDR3 DNA reads as TGTGCCAGCAGTGGTGGAGACCTCCTTGGAGGCTCCTATAATTCACCCCTCCACTTT.